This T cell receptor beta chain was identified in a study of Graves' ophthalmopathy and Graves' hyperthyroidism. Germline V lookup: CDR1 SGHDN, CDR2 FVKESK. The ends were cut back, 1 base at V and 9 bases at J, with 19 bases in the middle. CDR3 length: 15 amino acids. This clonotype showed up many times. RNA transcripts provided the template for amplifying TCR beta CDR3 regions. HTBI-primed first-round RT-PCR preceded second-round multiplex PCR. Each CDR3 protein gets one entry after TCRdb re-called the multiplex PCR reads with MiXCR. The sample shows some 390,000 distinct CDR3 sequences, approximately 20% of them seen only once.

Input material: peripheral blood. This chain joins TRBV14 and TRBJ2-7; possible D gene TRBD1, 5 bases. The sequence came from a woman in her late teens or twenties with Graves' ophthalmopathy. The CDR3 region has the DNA TGTGCCAGCAGCCAAGGAACGTCAGGGATGAACAGGCAGTACTTC. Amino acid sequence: CASSQGTSGMNRQYF.